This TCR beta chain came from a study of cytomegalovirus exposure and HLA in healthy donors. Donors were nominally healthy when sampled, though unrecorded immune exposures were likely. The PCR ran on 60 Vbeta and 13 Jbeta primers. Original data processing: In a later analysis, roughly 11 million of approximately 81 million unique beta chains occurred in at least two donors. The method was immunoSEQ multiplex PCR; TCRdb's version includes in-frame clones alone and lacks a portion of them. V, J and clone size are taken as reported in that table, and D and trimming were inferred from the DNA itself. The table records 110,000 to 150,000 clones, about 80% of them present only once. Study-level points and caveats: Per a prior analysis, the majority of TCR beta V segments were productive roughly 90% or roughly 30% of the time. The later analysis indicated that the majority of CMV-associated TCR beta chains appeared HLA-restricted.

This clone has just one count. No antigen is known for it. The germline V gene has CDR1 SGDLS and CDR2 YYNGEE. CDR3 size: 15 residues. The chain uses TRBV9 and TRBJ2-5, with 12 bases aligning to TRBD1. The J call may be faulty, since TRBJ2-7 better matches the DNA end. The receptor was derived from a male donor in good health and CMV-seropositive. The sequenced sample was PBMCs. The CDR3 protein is CASSAGTGGAYEQYF. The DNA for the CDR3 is TGTGCCAGCAGCGCAGGGACAGGGGGCGCGTACGAGCAGTACTTC.